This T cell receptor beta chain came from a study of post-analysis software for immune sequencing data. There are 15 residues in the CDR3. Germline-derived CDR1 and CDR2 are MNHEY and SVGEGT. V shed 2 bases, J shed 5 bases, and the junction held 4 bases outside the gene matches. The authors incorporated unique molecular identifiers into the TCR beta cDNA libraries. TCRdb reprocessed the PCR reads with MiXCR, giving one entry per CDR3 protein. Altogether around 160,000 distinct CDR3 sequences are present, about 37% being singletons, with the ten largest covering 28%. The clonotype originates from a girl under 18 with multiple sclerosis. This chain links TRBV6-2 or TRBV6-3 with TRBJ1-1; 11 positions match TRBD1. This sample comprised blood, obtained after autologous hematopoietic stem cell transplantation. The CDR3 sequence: CASSYPDRGLTEAFF. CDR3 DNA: TGTGCCAGCAGTTACCCGGACAGGGGGCTTACTGAAGCTTTCTTT.